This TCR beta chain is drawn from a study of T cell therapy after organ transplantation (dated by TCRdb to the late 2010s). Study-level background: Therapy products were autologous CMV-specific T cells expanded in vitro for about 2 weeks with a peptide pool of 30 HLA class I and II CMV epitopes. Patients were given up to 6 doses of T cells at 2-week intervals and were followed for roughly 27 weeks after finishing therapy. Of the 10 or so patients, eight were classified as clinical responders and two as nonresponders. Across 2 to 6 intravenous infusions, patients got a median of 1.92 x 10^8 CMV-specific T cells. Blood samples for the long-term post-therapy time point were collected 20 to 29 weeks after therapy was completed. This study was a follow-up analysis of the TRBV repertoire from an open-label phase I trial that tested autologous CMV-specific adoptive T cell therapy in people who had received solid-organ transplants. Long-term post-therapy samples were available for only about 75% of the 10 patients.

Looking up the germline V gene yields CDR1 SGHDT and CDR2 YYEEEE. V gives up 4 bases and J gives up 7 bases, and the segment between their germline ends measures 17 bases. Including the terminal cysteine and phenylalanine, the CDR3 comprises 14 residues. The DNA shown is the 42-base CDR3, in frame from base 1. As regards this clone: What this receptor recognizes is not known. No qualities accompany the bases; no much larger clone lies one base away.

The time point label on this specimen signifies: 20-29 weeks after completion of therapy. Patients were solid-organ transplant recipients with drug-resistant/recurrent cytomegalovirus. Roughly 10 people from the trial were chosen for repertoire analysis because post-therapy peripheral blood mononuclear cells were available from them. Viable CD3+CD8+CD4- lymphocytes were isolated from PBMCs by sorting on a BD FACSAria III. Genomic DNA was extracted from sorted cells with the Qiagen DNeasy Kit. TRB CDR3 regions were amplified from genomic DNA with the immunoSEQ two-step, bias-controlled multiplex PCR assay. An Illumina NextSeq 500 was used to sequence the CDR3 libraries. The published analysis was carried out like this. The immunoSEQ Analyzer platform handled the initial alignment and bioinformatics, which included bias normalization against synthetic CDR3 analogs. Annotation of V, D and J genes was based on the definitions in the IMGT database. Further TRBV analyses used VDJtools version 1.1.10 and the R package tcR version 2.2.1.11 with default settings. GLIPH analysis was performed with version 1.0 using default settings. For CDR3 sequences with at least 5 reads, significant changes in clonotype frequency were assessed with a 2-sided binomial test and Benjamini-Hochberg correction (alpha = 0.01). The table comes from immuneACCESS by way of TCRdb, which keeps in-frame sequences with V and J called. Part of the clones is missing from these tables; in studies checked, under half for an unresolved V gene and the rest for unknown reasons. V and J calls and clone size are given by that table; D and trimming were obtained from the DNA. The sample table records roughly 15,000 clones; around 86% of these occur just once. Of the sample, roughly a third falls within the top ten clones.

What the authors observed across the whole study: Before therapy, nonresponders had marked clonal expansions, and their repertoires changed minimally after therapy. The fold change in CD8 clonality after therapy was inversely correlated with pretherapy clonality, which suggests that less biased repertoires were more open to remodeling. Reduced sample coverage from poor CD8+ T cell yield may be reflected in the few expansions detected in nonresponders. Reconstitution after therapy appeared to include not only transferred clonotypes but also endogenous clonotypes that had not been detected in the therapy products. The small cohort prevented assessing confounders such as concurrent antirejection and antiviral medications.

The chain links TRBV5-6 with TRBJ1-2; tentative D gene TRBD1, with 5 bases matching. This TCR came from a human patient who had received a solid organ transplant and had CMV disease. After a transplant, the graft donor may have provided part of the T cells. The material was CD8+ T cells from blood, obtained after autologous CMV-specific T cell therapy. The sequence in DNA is TGTGCCAGCAGCCACTTCGAGGGGATAAGTGGCTACACCTTC. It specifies CASSHFEGISGYTF.